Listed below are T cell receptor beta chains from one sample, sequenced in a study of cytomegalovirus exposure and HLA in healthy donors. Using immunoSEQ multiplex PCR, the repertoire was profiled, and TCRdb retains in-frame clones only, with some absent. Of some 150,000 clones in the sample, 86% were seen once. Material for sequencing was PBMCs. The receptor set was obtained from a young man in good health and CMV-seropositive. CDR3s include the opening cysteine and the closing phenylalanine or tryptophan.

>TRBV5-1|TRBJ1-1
CASSWTGANAFF
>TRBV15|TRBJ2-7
CATSRVVFAGGGEQYF
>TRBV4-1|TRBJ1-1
CASSQGSGTRYLEAFF
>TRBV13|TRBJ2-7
CASSFVGATYEQYF
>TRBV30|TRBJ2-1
CAWSATSAPGGEQFF
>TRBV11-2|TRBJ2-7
CASRGRRGSYEQYF
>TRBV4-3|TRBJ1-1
CASSQDGQAGTEAFF
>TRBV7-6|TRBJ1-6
CASSSQTGVGNSPLHF
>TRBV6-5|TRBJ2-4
CASSKGQGNIQYF
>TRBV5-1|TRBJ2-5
CASSLGLAGAETQYF
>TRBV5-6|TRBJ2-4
CASSSLTGLGENIQYF
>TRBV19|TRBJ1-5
CASSPGSAWSPQHF
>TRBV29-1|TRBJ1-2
CSVDGSHGTGMGYTF
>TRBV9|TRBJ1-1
CASGPLGGMNTEAFF
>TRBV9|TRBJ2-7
CASSPTVAYEQYF
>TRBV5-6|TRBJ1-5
CASSLRDRVYLMGPQHF
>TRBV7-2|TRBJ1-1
CASSLQGGDTEAFF
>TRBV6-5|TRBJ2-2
CASSYRRGRPGELFF
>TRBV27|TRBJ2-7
CASSSRQGGNEQYF
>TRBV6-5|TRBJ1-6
CASSPETLRGSPLHF
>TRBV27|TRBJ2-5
CASSPRTGGETQYF
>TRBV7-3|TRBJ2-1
CASSLRPSTGSGYNEQFF
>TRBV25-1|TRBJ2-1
CASSEFTSGGHNEQFF
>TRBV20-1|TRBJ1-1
CSETGDTEAFF
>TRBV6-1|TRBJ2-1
CASKAGVTINEQFF
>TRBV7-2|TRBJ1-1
CASSLRTGGGGAFF
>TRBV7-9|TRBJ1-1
CASSSTVLNTEAFF
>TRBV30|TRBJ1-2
CAWSVRGSYTF
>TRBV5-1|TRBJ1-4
CASSARGMGEKLFF
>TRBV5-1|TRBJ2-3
CASSLAVGPDTQYF
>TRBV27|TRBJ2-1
CASSPLSDRGRDNEQFF
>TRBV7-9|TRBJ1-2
CASSQEWNYGYTF
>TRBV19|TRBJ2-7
CASSRAGRGYEQYF
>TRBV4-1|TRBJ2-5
CASSQDDRGWETQYF
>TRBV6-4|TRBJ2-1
CASSRDRAINEQFF
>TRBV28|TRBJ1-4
CASTTPGTGGGFYEKLFF
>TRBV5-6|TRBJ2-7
CASKTQTGGFYEQYF
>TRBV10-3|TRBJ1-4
CAIRPGQASEKLFF
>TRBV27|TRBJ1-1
CASRRQGETEAFF
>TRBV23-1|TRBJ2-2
CASSQSRGGTGELFF
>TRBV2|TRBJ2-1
CASSLAAVLSNEQFF
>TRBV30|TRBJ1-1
CAWSVGPGNTEAFF
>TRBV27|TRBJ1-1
CASSRDRGRNTEAFF
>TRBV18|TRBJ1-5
CASSRAGAFQPQHF
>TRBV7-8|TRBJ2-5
CASRTGTGGETQYF
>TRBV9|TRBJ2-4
CASSVDGAGNIQYF
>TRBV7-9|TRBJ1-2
CASSISYGYTF
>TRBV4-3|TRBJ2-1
CASSQEGGNEQFF
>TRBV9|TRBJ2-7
CASSANPASGSIDEQYF